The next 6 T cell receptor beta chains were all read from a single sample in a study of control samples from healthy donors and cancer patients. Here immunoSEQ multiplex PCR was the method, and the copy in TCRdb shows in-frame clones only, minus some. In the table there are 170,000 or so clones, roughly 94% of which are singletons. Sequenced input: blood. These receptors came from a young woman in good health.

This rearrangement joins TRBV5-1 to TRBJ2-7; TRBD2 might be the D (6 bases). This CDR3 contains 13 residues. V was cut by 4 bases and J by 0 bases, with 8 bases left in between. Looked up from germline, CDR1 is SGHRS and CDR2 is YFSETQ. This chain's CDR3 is CASSISGSYEQYF. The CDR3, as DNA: TGCGCCAGCAGCATTAGCGGCTCCTACGAGCAGTACTTC.

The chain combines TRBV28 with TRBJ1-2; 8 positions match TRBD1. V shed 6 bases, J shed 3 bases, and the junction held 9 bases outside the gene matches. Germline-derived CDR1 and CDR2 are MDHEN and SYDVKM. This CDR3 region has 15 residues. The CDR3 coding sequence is TGTGCCAGCAGCAGTGACAGGGGCCTTTACTATGGCTACACCTTC. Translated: CASSSDRGLYYGYTF.

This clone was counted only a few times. The CDR3 reads CASSEGSSYEQYF. CDR3 coding DNA: TGTGCCAGCAGCGAGGGATCTTCCTACGAGCAGTACTTC. The chain couples TRBV13 to TRBJ2-7; a weak D match, TRBD2 (5 bases). Germline V gene sequence: CDR1 PRHDT, CDR2 FYEKMQ (reference sequence). CDR3 length: 13 residues. V was cut by 5 bases and J by 1 base, with 9 bases left in between.

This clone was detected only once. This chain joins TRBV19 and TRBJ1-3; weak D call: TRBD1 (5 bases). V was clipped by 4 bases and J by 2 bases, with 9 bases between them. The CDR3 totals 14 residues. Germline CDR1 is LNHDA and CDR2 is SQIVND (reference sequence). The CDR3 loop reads CASSTAGTGNTIYF. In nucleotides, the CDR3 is TGTGCCAGTAGTACCGCAGGGACTGGAAACACCATATATTTT.

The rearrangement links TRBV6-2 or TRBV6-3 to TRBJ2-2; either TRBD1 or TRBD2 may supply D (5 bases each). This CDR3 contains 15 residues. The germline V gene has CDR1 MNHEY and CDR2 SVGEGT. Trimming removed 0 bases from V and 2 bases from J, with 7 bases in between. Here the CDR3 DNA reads TGTGCCAGCAGTTACTCGAGGGGAAACACCGGGGAGCTGTTTTTT. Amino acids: CASSYSRGNTGELFF.

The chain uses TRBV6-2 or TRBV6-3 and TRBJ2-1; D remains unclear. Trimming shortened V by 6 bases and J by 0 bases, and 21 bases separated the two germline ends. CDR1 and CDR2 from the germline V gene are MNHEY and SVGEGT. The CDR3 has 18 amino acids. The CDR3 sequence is CASSQGLLGRSSYNEQFF. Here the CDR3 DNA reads TGTGCCAGCAGCCAAGGGCTATTAGGTAGGAGCTCCTACAATGAGCAGTTCTTC.